The clone carrying this TCR beta chain showed up many times. Its target is not known. The genes and germline here are from mouse. These data are taken from a study of CD8+ T cells in alopecia areata. At the level of the study: Recipients were roughly 6-11-week-old female C3H/HeJ mice grafted with skin from approximately 6-12-month-old C3H/HeJ donors with spontaneous alopecia. Study-wide findings and caveats: Affected scalp, especially in alopecia totalis/universalis, had a higher clonality than normal scalp did.

RNA was extracted and reverse transcribed into cDNA as the sequencing template. Profiling relied on immunoSEQ multiplex PCR, and the TCRdb table lists in-frame clones only, not all of them. This sample carries under 350,000 clones and no singletons, and roughly 1.2% goes to the top ten. The pooled cutaneous lymph node cells were sorted using several markers (CD4, CD8alpha, NKG2D, NKG2ACE and others). The sequence was collected from a C3H/HeJ mouse with alopecia areata. For this strain, the MHC haplotype corresponds to H2-k. Sequencing input: CD4+ T cells sorted from a lymph node.

The CDR3: CASSLVAGNSDYTF. CDR3 bases read: TGTGCCAGCTCTCTCGTAGCAGGAAACTCC. The chain uses TRBV12-1 and TRBJ1-2, with D hard to call. With the read ending 4 residues before the CDR3 end, the germline J gene is used to fill in that end. CDR3 size: 14 residues. The germline V gene encodes CDR1 SGHSN and CDR2 HYEKVE. The V gene lost 0 bases and the J gene lost 1 base, with 8 bases spanning the gap.